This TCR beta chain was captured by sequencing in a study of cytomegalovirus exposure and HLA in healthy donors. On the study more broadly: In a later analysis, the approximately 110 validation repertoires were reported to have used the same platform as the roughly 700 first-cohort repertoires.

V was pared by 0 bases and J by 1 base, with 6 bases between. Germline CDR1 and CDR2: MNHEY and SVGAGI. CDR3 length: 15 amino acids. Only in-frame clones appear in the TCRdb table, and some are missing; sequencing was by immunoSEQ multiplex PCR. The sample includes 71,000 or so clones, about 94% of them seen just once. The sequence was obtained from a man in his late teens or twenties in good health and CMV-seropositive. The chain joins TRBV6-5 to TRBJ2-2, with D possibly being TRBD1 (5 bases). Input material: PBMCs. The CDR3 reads CASSYSTENTGELFF. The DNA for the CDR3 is TGTGCCAGCAGTTACTCGACAGAGAACACCGGGGAGCTGTTTTTT.